This T cell receptor (beta chain) was captured in a study of beta chain features in type 1 diabetes. This clone has a handful of counts. Only one heparinised blood draw was taken per donor, and its volume averaged roughly 0.12 L. CD4+ cells of the naive, central memory, regulatory and stem cell-like memory types were sorted via CD45RO/CCR7/CD25/CD127/CD95/CD27. Each sorted fraction was over 95% pure. The CDR3 totals 15 residues. V shed 7 bases and J 7 bases; nucleotides not matched to a gene: 15. The germline V gene has CDR1 SQVTM and CDR2 ANQGSEA. Expressed TCRB transcripts were sequenced, since all the RNA that had been isolated was reverse transcribed. Repertoires were generated with immunoSEQ multiplex PCR, while TCRdb's copy carries only in-frame clones and drops some. The repertoire holds 350,000 to 450,000 clones, approximately 15% seen once, with roughly 0.04% in the top ten.

The receptor was derived from a young man in good health. The source material was naive CD4+ T cells from blood. The chain links TRBV29-1 to TRBJ2-1; 8 nucleotides line up with TRBD1. The DNA for the CDR3 is TGCAGCGAAATCCCAGGGGGCCGGGCGAGAAATGAGCAGTTCTTC. Its protein is CSEIPGGRARNEQFF.